This T cell receptor (beta chain) was captured in a study of T cells in Graves' hyperthyroidism and ophthalmopathy. The germline CDR1 and CDR2 sequences are MGHRA and YSYEKL. V lost 0 bases to trimming and J lost 4 bases; unmatched junction nucleotides: 4. The CDR3 totals 15 residues. RNA transcripts yielded amplified TCR beta CDR3 regions. A set of HTBI primers served as the primers for a first-round RT-PCR of the TCR CDR3. In TCRdb, the multiplex PCR reads were re-called with MiXCR into one record per CDR3 protein. This table has about 640,000 distinct CDR3 sequences, 20% to 25% appearing once. The TCR was taken from a man between 25 and 39 years old with Graves' ophthalmopathy. The chain combines TRBV4-1 with TRBJ2-7; 9 nucleotides match TRBD1. Specimen: blood. CDR3 coding DNA: TGCGCCAGCAGCCAAGAGGGACAGGGCTATTACGAGCAGTACTTC. Amino acids: CASSQEGQGYYEQYF.